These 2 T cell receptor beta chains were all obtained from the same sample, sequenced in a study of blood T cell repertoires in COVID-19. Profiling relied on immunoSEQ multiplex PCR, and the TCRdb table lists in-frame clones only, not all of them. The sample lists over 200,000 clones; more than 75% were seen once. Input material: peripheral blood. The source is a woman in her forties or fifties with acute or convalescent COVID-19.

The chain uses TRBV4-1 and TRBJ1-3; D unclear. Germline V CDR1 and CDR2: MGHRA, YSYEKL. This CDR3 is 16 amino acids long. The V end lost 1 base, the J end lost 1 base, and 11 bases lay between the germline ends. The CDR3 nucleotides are TGCGCCAGCAGCCAAGTGGATCGGGAATCTGGAAACACCATATATTTT. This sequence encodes CASSQVDRESGNTIYF.

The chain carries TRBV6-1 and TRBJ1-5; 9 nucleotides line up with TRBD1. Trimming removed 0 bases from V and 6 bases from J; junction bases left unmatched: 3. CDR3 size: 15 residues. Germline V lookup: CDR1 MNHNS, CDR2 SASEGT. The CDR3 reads CASSEAPDRGQPQHF. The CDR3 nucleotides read TGTGCCAGCAGTGAAGCCCCGGACAGGGGTCAGCCCCAGCATTTT.